The 10 T cell receptor beta chains below were found in one sample sequenced in a study of shared clonotypes between healthy human individuals. Cells designated naive CD8 were CD45RO-negative and were positively selected for CCR7, with terminally differentiated effector memory CD45RA+ cells excluded. Using immunoSEQ multiplex PCR, the repertoire was profiled, and TCRdb retains in-frame clones only, with some absent. The data hold about 800,000 clones, with about 97% observed a single time. What was sequenced was naive CD8+ T cells sorted from blood. These TCRs come from a man aged 25-40 years in good health.

The V gene is TRBV25-1, the J gene TRBJ1-1; possible D gene TRBD1, 5 bases. The V end lost 1 base, the J end lost 5 bases, and 8 bases lay between the germline ends. CDR1 and CDR2 (germline): MGHDK, SYGVNS. This CDR3 is 13 amino acids long. As DNA, the CDR3 is TGTGCCAGCAGTGAATTGGGGCGGACTGAAGCTTTCTTT. Translated: CASSELGRTEAFF. Full variable domain (remainder filled in from reference TRBV25-1 and TRBJ1-1): EADIYQTPRYLVIGTGKKITLECSQTMGHDKMYWYQQDPGMELHLIHYSYGVNSTEKGDLSSESTVSRIRTEHFPLTLESARPSHTSQYLCASSELGRTEAFFGQGTRLTVV.

The chain carries TRBV7-6 and TRBJ2-1; 10 bases line up with TRBD2. Germline CDR1 reads SGHVS; CDR2 reads FNYEAQ. The CDR3 consists of 15 residues. V shed 5 bases and J 10 bases; nucleotides not matched to a gene: 11. CDR3 in amino acids: CASSRRGDSGREQFF. The CDR3 nucleotides are TGTGCCAGCAGCCGACGAGGTGATAGCGGGAGGGAGCAGTTCTTC.

The chain employs TRBV7-2 and TRBJ2-2; tentatively, D is TRBD1 (5 bases). Trimming stripped 7 bases from V and 2 bases from J, with 23 bases between. Germline-derived CDR1 and CDR2 are SGHTA and FQGNSA. The CDR3 is 18 residues long. CDR3 in DNA: TGTGCCAGCAAAAACCGAATGAGTGTGCAGGGTAACACCGGGGAGCTGTTTTTT. Its translation is CASKNRMSVQGNTGELFF.

V and J are TRBV4-1 and TRBJ2-7, with D uncertain. The CDR3 has 13 residues. Per the germline V gene, CDR1 is MGHRA and CDR2 is YSYEKL. V was clipped by 5 bases and J by 6 bases, with 14 bases between them. The CDR3, as DNA: TGCGCCAGCAGCGCACCCGGCACCTCCGAGCAGTACTTC. This codes for CASSAPGTSEQYF.

This chain links TRBV5-6 with TRBJ2-5, with 10 bases lining up with TRBD1. V dropped 5 bases and J dropped 5; count of bases not matched to a gene: 12. Germline V gene lookup returns CDR1 SGHDT and CDR2 YYEEEE. This CDR3 has 16 residues. In nucleotides, the CDR3 is TGTGCCAGCAGTCACCCGGGACAGGGGCACCGGGAGACCCAGTACTTC. Its protein product is CASSHPGQGHRETQYF. The whole variable domain, filled in from reference TRBV5-6 and TRBJ2-5, reads DAGVTQSPTHLIKTRGQQVTLRCSPKSGHDTVSWYQQALGQGPQFIFQYYEEEERQRGNFPDRFSGHQFPNYSSELNVNALLLGDSALYLCASSHPGQGHRETQYFGPGTRLLVL.

In this sample, this clone turned up once. DNA for the CDR3: TGTGCCAGCAGAGGGCCCGACACAGATACGCAGTATTTT. It is translated as CASRGPDTDTQYF. The chain employs TRBV6-1 and TRBJ2-3; D is unresolved. Trimming removed 6 bases from V and 2 bases from J, with 9 bases in between. From germline, CDR1 is MNHNS and CDR2 SASEGT. The CDR3 loop spans 13 amino acids.

This sequence joins TRBV14 and TRBJ1-2; D gene uncertain. CDR3 length: 15 amino acids. CDR1 and CDR2 from the germline V gene are SGHDN and FVKESK. With 5 bases removed from V and 6 bases from J, the gap between germline ends came to 19 bases. CDR3: CASSESFGPVNGYTF. The DNA for the CDR3 is TGTGCCAGCAGCGAAAGCTTCGGGCCTGTAAATGGCTACACCTTC.

The chain links TRBV5-1 to TRBJ2-1; D gene unclear. Germline-derived CDR1 and CDR2 are SGHRS and YFSETQ. V lost 4 bases and J lost 6, with 11 bases in between. The CDR3 is 13 residues long. CDR3 nucleotide sequence: TGCGCCAGCAGCAAGATTTCGGGCAATGAGCAGTTCTTC. Its protein is CASSKISGNEQFF.

This clone turned up a few times. Other DNA sequences within the sample encode an identical CDR3. The gene calls are TRBV7-9 and TRBJ2-1; D is undetermined. V dropped 0 bases and J dropped 10 bases, with 4 bases sitting between them. There are 11 residues in the CDR3. Germline V gives CDR1 SEHNR, CDR2 FQNEAQ (reference sequence). The CDR3 DNA reads as TGTGCCAGCAGCTTAGCGGGCGAGCAGTTCTTC. Its protein is CASSLAGEQFF.

Comment on this clone: This same CDR3 is encoded by further DNA sequences in the sample. This rearrangement joins TRBV7-8 to TRBJ2-2; D not certain. CDR3 length: 11 residues. The V end was cut by 2 bases, the J end by 7 bases, with 2 bases between. CDR1 is SGHVS, CDR2 FQNEAQ, per germline. DNA of the CDR3: TGTGCCAGCAGCTTAAGCGGGGAGCTGTTTTTT. It is translated as CASSLSGELFF.